One sample yielded the 18 T cell receptor beta chains listed below, sequenced in a study of T cell changes during pregnancy in multiple sclerosis. TCRdb keeps only in-frame clones here, not all; method: immunoSEQ multiplex PCR. The data contain around 39,000 clones, roughly 92% of them singletons. The sample taken for sequencing was PBMCs (not recorded whether the cells were cultured). The receptors were gathered from a female donor with multiple sclerosis, enrolled in a pregnancy study.

Here the CDR3 DNA reads TGTGCCAGCAGCTTGGAGCTGACAGGTCCTAAGGGGCAGTACTTC. This encodes CASSLELTGPKGQYF. V gene TRBV5-4 combines with J gene TRBJ2-7; possible D gene TRBD1, 6 bases. The CDR3 runs 15 residues. V lost 0 bases, J lost 9 bases, and 19 bases lay in between. The germline V gene encodes CDR1 SGHNT and CDR2 YYREEE (reference sequence).

V usage is TRBV11-2 and J usage is TRBJ2-7; a weak D match, TRBD2 (5 bases). Germline-derived CDR1 and CDR2 are SGHAT and FQNNGV. V shed 0 bases and J shed 3 bases, with 12 bases lying between them. This CDR3 has 15 amino acids. The DNA for the CDR3 is TGTGCCAGCAGCTTAGACGGGAAGACGTTCTACGAGCAGTACTTC. Amino acids: CASSLDGKTFYEQYF. Looking up the rest from reference TRBV11-2 and TRBJ2-7 gives the full variable domain: EAGVAQSPRYKIIEKRQSVAFWCNPISGHATLYWYQQILGQGPKLLIQFQNNGVVDDSQLPKDRFSAERLKGVDSTLKIQPAKLEDSAVYLCASSLDGKTFYEQYFGPGTRLTVT.

The chain is built from TRBV30 and TRBJ2-1, with unresolved D. The CDR3 has 15 residues. Germline loops: CDR1 GTSNPN, CDR2 SVGIG (reference sequence). The V end lost 0 bases, the J end lost 0 bases, and 9 bases lay between the germline ends. The CDR3 protein is CAWSVGKSSYNEQFF. CDR3 sequence (DNA): TGTGCCTGGAGTGTAGGGAAGAGCTCCTACAATGAGCAGTTCTTC.

The chain uses TRBV9 and TRBJ1-4; TRBD1 might be the D (5 bases). The CDR3 loop spans 16 amino acids. Germline-derived CDR1 and CDR2 are SGDLS and YYNGEE. Trimming shortened V by 2 bases and J by 7 bases, and 18 bases separated the two germline ends. The DNA for the CDR3 is TGTGCCAGCAGCGTTGGGGTGGACATTGGTTTTGAAAAACTGTTTTTT. Protein: CASSVGVDIGFEKLFF. Combining the CDR3 with reference TRBV9 and TRBJ1-4 gives the whole variable domain DSGVTQTPKHLITATGQRVTLRCSPRSGDLSVYWYQQSLDQGLQFLIQYYNGEERAKGNILERFSAQQFPDLHSELNLSSLELGDSALYFCASSVGVDIGFEKLFFGSGTQLSVL.

The chain has TRBV4-2 and TRBJ2-2; TRBD2 matches at 7 bases. CDR1 is LGHNA and CDR2 is YNFKEQ in the germline V gene. With 3 bases clipped from V and 2 bases from J, the junction kept 9 bases outside the gene matches. CDR3 size: 17 residues. The CDR3 nucleotides are TGTGCCAGCAGCCAGGACCCTCTAGCGGCAAACACCGGGGAGCTGTTTTTT. The encoded protein is CASSQDPLAANTGELFF.

The rearrangement links TRBV4-1 to TRBJ1-4; 8 bases align to TRBD1. V dropped 4 bases and J dropped 5; count of bases not matched to a gene: 9. This CDR3 is built from 16 residues. Germline V gene sequence: CDR1 MGHRA, CDR2 YSYEKL. The CDR3 sequence is CASSPLPWTGNEKLFF. CDR3 coding DNA: TGCGCCAGCAGCCCTTTACCATGGACAGGGAATGAAAAACTGTTTTTT.

The rearrangement joins TRBV7-9 to TRBJ2-5, with D uncertain. The V and J ends lost 5 bases and 3 bases respectively, with 13 bases between them. This CDR3 region has 14 residues. Germline V gene lookup returns CDR1 SEHNR and CDR2 FQNEAQ (reference sequence). CDR3 bases: TGTGCCAGCAGCCCCTACCCCCGGAAAGAGACCCAGTACTTC. It is translated as CASSPYPRKETQYF.

The chain is built from TRBV28 and TRBJ1-5; no clear D gene. Trimming cost V 8 bases and J 5 bases, with 19 bases left between them. This CDR3 is built from 15 residues. Germline CDR1 MDHEN, CDR2 SYDVKM. The CDR3 DNA sequence: TGTGCCAGCCATCCCGGGCCGCCCGGCCATCAGCCCCAGCATTTT. It codes for CASHPGPPGHQPQHF.

The rearrangement joins TRBV7-2 to TRBJ2-1; maybe TRBD2 (6 bases). Germline V lookup: CDR1 SGHTA, CDR2 FQGNSA. This CDR3 region has 16 residues. V lost 1 base, J lost 2 bases, and 12 bases lay in between. The CDR3 reads CASSLGTILPYNEQFF. CDR3 in DNA: TGTGCCAGCAGCTTAGGGACTATCCTCCCCTACAATGAGCAGTTCTTC.

This chain uses TRBV7-9 with TRBJ2-5, with D possibly being TRBD1 (6 bases). The germline V and J ends were trimmed by 1 base and 4 bases, with 19 bases remaining between them. Germline-derived CDR1 and CDR2 are SEHNR and FQNEAQ (reference sequence). The CDR3 sequence is 17 residues long. CDR3 amino acids: CASSLGAGVVWGETQYF. The CDR3 bases are TGTGCCAGCAGCTTAGGTGCAGGGGTCGTTTGGGGAGAGACCCAGTACTTC.

The chain recombines TRBV7-8 with TRBJ2-7, with D perhaps matching TRBD2 (5 bases). CDR1 and CDR2 (germline): SGHVS, FQNEAQ. The V end lost 3 bases, the J end lost 6 bases, and 9 bases lay between the germline ends. The CDR3 runs to 12 residues. CDR3 sequence reads: CASSLRGGEQYF. In DNA, the CDR3 is TGTGCCAGCAGCTTGAGAGGAGGCGAGCAGTACTTC.

This chain uses TRBV2 with TRBJ1-1; a possible D gene is TRBD1 (5 bases). V was cut by 6 bases and J by 2 bases, with 13 bases left in between. Germline assignment: CDR1 SNHLY and CDR2 FYNNEI. The CDR3 runs to 14 residues. DNA of the CDR3: TGTGCCAGCAGAGACCCTACAGGAAACACTGAAGCTTTCTTT. This sequence encodes CASRDPTGNTEAFF.

The V and J genes are TRBV25-1 and TRBJ2-1, with 9 positions matching TRBD2. The ends lost 6 bases at V and 8 bases at J; junction bases unmatched: 8. This CDR3 has 14 amino acids. The V gene's germline CDR1 is MGHDK and CDR2 SYGVNS. The CDR3 nucleotides are TGTGCCAGCAGGGGCGGGAGGGCCAGGGATGAGCAGTTCTTC. This translates into CASRGGRARDEQFF.

The gene calls are TRBV21-1 and TRBJ2-1; the DNA was not used to check the table's D call, TRBD2. TRBV21-1 is shown as a pseudogene. The CDR3 loop spans 16 amino acids. CDR3 DNA sequence: TGTGCCAGCATCCGGACCGGGACTAGCGGGGGAGAAGAGCAGTTCTTC. As protein: CASIRTGTSGGEEQFF.

The J gene is TRBJ2-7, the V gene TRBV28; D may match TRBD1 or TRBD2 (5 bases each). V gave up 3 bases and J gave up 3 bases, with 18 bases separating them. The CDR3 runs to 16 residues. Germline V gene sequence: CDR1 MDHEN, CDR2 SYDVKM. The CDR3, as DNA: TGTGCCAGCAGTTTGCCGCCGGGGCTGGTTCTCTACGAGCAGTACTTC. Encoded protein: CASSLPPGLVLYEQYF.

V gene TRBV5-4 combines with J gene TRBJ2-3, with D possibly TRBD2 on 6 matching bases. The V end was cut by 6 bases, the J end by 6 bases, with 20 bases between. This CDR3 has 15 residues. Germline V lookup: CDR1 SGHNT, CDR2 YYREEE (reference sequence). In DNA form, the CDR3 reads TGTGCCAGCACCCTGCGGGGACTCGGCATTGATACGCAGTATTTT. It specifies CASTLRGLGIDTQYF.

The V gene is TRBV29-1, the J gene TRBJ2-1, with 12 bases that match TRBD2. The CDR3 has 14 residues. J gave up 9 bases and V 4 bases, and 7 bases lay outside the gene matches. Germline V CDR1 and CDR2: SQVTM, ANQGSEA. Written as DNA, the CDR3 is TGCAGCGTTGGCCTAGCGGGAGGGCCAACTGAGCAGTTCTTC. This encodes CSVGLAGGPTEQFF.

This clone appeared a single time. This chain joins TRBV7-8 and TRBJ2-7, with TRBD1 identical over 8 bases. The J segment lost 5 bases and the V segment lost 5 bases, leaving 8 bases of the junction unmatched. The CDR3 length is 14 residues. Germline CDR1 reads SGHVS; CDR2 reads FQNEAQ. CDR3 sequence: CASSPEGTGNEQYF. The CDR3 DNA is TGTGCCAGCAGCCCAGAGGGGACAGGCAACGAGCAGTACTTC.